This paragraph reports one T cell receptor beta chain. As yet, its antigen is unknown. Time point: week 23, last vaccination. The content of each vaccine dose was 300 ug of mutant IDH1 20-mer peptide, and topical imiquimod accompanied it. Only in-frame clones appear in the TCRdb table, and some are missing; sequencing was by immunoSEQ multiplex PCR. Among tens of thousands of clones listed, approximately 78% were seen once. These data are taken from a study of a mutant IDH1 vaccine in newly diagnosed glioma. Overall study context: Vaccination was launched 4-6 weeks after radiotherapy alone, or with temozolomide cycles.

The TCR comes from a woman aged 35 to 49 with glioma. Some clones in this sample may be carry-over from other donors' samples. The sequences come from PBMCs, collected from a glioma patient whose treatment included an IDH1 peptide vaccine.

This CDR3 is CASSLARGDKNTEAFF. CDR3 bases: TGTGCCAGCAGCTTAGCCAGGGGAGATAAGAACACTGAAGCTTTCTTT. The chain is built from TRBV7-8 and TRBJ1-1; tentative D call: TRBD1 (6 bases). The length of the CDR3 is 16 residues. Trimming left V 0 bases short and J 1 base short, with 12 bases between. Germline CDR1 reads SGHVS; CDR2 reads FQNEAQ. The whole variable domain, filled in from reference TRBV7-8 and TRBJ1-1, reads GAGVSQSPRYKVAKRGQDVALRCDPISGHVSLFWYQQALGQGPEFLTYFQNEAQLDKSGLPSDRFFAERPEGSVSTLKIQRTQQEDSAVYLCASSLARGDKNTEAFFGQGTRLTVV.